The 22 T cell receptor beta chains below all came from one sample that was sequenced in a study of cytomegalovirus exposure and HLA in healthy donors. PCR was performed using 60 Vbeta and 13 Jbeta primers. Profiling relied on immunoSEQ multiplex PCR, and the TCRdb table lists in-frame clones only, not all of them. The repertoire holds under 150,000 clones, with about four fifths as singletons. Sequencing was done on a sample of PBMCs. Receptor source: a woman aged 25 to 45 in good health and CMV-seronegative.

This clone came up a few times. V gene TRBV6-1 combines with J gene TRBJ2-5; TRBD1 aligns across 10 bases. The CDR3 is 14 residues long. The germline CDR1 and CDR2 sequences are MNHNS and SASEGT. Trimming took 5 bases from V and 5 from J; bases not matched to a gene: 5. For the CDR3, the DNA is TGTGCCAGCAGTTTGACAGGGGGCGGGGAGACCCAGTACTTC. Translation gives CASSLTGGGETQYF.

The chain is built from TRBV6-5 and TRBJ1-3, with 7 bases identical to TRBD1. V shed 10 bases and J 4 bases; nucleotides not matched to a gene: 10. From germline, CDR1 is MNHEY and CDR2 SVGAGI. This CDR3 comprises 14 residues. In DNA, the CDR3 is TGTGCCACGTCCCGCAGGGGGTCCGGAAACACCATATATTTT. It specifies CATSRRGSGNTIYF.

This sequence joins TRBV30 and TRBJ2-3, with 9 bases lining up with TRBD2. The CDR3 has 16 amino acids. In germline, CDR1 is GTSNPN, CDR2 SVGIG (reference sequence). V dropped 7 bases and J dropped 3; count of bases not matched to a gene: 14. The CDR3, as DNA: TGTGCCTCTACGCGGAGGGGCGGGAGGGCAACAGATACGCAGTATTTT. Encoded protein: CASTRRGGRATDTQYF.

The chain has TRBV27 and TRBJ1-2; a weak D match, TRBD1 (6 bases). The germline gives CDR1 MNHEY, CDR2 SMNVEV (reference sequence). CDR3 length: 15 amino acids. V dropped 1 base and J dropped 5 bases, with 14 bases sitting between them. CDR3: CASSLFRTAVYGYTF. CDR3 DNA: TGTGCCAGCAGTTTATTCCGGACAGCGGTTTATGGCTACACCTTC.

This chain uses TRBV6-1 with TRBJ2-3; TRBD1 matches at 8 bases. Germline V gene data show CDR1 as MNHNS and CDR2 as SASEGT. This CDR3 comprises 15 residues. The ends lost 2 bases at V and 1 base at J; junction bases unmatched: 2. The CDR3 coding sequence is TGTGCCAGCAGTGAACAGGGGGCCGGCACAGATACGCAGTATTTT. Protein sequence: CASSEQGAGTDTQYF.

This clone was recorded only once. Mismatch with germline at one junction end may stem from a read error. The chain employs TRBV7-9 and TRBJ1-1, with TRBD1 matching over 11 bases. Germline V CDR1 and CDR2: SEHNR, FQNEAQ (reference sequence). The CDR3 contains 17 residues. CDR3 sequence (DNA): TGTTCCAGCACCGACCGAGGGACAGGGGGACGTAGCACTGAAGCTTTCTTT. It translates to CSSTDRGTGGRSTEAFF.

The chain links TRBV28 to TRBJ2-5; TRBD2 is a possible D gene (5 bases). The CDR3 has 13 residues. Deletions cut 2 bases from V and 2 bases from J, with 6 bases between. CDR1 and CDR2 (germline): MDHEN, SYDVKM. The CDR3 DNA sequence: TGTGCCAGCAGTTTAGAGGGACAAGAGACCCAGTACTTC. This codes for CASSLEGQETQYF.

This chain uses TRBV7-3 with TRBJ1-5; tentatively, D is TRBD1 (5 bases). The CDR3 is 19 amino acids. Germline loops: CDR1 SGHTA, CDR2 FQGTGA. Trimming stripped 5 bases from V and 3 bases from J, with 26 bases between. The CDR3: CASSAPPDIPMGPNQPQHF. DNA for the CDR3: TGTGCCAGCAGCGCCCCCCCGGACATCCCGATGGGGCCCAATCAGCCCCAGCATTTT.

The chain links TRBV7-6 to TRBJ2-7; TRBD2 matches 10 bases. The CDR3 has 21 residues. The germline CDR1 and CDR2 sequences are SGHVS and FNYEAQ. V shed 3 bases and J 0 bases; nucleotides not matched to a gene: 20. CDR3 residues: CASSFGTLAGGAGGVSYEQYF. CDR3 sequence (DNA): TGTGCCAGCAGCTTCGGGACCTTAGCGGGCGGAGCGGGGGGGGTCTCCTACGAGCAGTACTTC.

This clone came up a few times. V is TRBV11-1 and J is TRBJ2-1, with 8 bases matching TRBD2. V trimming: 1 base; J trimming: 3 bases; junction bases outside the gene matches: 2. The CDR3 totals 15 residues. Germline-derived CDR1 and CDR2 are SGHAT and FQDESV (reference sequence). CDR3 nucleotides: TGTGCCAGCAGCTTAGAGCGGGAGCACTACAATGAGCAGTTCTTC. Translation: CASSLEREHYNEQFF.

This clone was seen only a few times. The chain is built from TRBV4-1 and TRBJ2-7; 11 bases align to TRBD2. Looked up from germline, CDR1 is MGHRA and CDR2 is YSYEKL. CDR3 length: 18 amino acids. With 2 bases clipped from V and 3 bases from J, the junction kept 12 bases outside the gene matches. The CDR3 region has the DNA TGCGCCAGCAGCCAACTCCCCGGACTAGCGGGTTTGGACTACGAGCAGTACTTC. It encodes CASSQLPGLAGLDYEQYF.

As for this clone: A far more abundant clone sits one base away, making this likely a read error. The CDR3 nucleotides are TGTGCCAGCAGTGACTCGACTGGCGGGAGCAATGAGCAGTTCTTC. Its protein product is CASSDSTGGSNEQFF. The chain combines TRBV6-4 with TRBJ2-1; 7 positions match TRBD2. In germline, CDR1 is MRHNA, CDR2 SNTAGT. V was pared by 0 bases and J by 6 bases, with 5 bases of the junction left unmatched. The CDR3 covers 15 residues.

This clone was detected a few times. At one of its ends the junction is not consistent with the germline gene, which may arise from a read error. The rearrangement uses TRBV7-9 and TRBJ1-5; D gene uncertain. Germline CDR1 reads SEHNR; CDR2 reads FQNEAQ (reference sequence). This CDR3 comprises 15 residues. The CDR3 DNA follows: TGTTCCAGCAGCCCGCCGACTTATCGGGGTCAGCCCCAGCATTTT. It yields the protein CSSSPPTYRGQPQHF.

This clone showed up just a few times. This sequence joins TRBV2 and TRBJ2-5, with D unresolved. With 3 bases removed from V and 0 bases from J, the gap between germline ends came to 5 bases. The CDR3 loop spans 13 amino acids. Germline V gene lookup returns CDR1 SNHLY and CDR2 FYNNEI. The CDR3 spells CASSDDNQETQYF. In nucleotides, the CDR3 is TGTGCCAGCAGTGACGACAACCAAGAGACCCAGTACTTC.

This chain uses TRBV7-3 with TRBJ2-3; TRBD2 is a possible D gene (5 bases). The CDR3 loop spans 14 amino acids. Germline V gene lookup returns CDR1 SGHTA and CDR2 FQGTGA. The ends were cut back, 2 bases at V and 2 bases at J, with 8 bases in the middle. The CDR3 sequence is CASSLASSTDTQYF. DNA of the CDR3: TGTGCCAGCAGCTTAGCTAGCTCCACAGATACGCAGTATTTT.

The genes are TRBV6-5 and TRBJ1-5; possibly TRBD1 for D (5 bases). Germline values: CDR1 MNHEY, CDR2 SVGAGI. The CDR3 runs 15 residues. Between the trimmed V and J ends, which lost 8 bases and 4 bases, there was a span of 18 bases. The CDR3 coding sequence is TGTGCCAGCTCCCTTCTGGGGGGTGGTAATCAGCCCCAGCATTTT. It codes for CASSLLGGGNQPQHF.

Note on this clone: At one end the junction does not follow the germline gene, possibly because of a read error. The CDR3 sequence: CSSSLAAGGETQYF. The CDR3 DNA sequence: TGTTCCAGCAGCTTAGCGGCCGGGGGGGAGACCCAGTACTTC. This sequence joins TRBV7-9 and TRBJ2-5, with 7 bases that match TRBD2. Per the germline V gene, CDR1 is SEHNR and CDR2 is FQNEAQ (reference sequence). The CDR3 sequence is 14 residues long.

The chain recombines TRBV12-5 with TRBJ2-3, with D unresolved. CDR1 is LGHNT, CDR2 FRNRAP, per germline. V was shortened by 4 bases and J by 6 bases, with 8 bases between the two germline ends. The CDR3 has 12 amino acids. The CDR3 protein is CASGYTKDTQYF. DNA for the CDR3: TGTGCTAGTGGTTACACGAAGGATACGCAGTATTTT.

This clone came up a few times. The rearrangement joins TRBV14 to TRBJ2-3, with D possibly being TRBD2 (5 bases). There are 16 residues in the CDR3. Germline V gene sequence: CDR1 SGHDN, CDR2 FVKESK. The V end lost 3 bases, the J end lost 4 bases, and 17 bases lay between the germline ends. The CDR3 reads CASSHPPGKGADTQYF. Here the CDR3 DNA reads TGTGCCAGCAGCCACCCCCCGGGAAAGGGCGCAGATACGCAGTATTTT. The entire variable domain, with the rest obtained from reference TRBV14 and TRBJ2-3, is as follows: EAGVTQFPSHSVIEKGQTVTLRCDPISGHDNLYWYRRVMGKEIKFLLHFVKESKQDESGMPNNRFLAERTGGTYSTLKVQPAELEDSGVYFCASSHPPGKGADTQYFGPGTRLTVL.

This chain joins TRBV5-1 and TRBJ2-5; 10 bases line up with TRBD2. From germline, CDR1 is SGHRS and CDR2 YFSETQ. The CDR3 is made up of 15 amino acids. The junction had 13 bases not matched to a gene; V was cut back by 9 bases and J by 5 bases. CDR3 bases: TGCGCCACCGAGATGCTAGCGGGAGAGAGGGAGACCCAGTACTTC. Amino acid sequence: CATEMLAGERETQYF. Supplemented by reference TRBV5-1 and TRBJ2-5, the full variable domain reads KAGVTQTPRYLIKTRGQQVTLSCSPISGHRSVSWYQQTPGQGLQFLFEYFSETQRNKGNFPGRFSGRQFSNSRSEMNVSTLELGDSALYLCATEMLAGERETQYFGPGTRLLVL.

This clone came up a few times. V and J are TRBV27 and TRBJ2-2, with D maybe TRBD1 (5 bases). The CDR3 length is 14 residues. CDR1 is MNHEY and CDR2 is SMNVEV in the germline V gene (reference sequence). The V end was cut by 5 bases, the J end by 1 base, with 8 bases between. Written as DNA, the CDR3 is TGTGCCAGCAGTCGGACATTGAACACCGGGGAGCTGTTTTTT. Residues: CASSRTLNTGELFF.

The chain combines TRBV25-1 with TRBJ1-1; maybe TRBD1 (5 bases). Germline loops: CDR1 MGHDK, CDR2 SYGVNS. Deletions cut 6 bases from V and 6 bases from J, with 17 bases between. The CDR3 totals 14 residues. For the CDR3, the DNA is TGTGCCAGCAGACGAGGGGACTCCGGTTCTGAAGCTTTCTTT. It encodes CASRRGDSGSEAFF.